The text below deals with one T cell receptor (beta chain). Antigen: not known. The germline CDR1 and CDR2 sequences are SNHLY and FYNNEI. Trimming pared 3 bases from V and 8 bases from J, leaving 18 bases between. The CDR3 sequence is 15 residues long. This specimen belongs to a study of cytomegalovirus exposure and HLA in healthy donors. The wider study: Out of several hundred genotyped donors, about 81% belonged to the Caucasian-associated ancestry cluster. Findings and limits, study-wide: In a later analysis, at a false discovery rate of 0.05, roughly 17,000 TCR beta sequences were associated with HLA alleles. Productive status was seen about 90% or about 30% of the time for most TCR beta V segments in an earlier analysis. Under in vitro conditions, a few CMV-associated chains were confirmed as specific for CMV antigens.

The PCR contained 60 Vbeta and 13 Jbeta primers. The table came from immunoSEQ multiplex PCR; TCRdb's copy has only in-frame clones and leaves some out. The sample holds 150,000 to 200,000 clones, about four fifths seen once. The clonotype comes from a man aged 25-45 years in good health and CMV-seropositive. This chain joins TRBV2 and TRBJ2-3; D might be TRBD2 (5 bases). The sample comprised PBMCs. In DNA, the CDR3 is TGTGCCAGCAGTGACCTCACCCCGGCTAGCTGTACGCAGTATTTT. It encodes CASSDLTPASCTQYF.